These 12 T cell receptor beta chains came from one sample sequenced in a study of blood T cell repertoires in COVID-19. The repertoire was sequenced with immunoSEQ multiplex PCR; TCRdb's copy has only in-frame clones and lacks some. The profile covers about 65,000 clones, with over 70% appearing a single time and about 34% taken by the ten largest. Sequencing input: peripheral blood. The receptors were sampled from a human donor in a cohort sampled during active COVID-19.

The V call is TRBV4-3, the J call TRBJ2-3, with D perhaps TRBD2 (5 bases). The V gene lost 0 bases and the J gene lost 4 bases, with 11 bases spanning the gap. The germline V gene encodes CDR1 LGHNA and CDR2 YSLEER. The CDR3 is made up of 15 amino acids. CDR3 in amino acids: CASSQDFSGADTQYF. The CDR3 DNA reads TGCGCCAGCAGCCAAGACTTCTCCGGGGCAGATACGCAGTATTTT.

V gene TRBV10-3 combines with J gene TRBJ1-2, with 7 bases identical to TRBD1. CDR1 ENHRY and CDR2 SYGVKD come from the germline V gene. The CDR3 length is 14 residues. V gave up 2 bases and J gave up 4 bases; unmatched junction bases: 4. CDR3 DNA sequence: TGTGCCATCAGTGAGGGGGACAGTCCCTATGGCTACACCTTC. Protein product: CAISEGDSPYGYTF.

The chain combines TRBV6-1 with TRBJ1-2; tentative D call: TRBD1 (5 bases). With 3 bases removed from V and 6 bases from J, the gap between germline ends came to 11 bases. The CDR3 is 13 amino acids. Germline V gene data show CDR1 as MNHNS and CDR2 as SASEGT. The CDR3 nucleotides are TGTGCCAGCAGTGAGGGGCCGTGGGATGGCTACACCTTC. Its protein is CASSEGPWDGYTF.

This sequence joins TRBV7-2 and TRBJ1-2, with a tentative D call TRBD1 (5 bases). The CDR3 sequence is 16 residues long. V was shortened by 5 bases and J by 8 bases, with 24 bases between the two germline ends. Germline CDR1 and CDR2: SGHTA and FQGNSA. Here the CDR3 reads CASSPSVRDAGGGYTF. In DNA, the CDR3 is TGTGCCAGCAGCCCGAGCGTCCGGGACGCTGGAGGGGGCTACACCTTC. Looking up the rest from reference TRBV7-2 and TRBJ1-2 gives the full variable domain: GAGVSQSPSNKVTEKGKDVELRCDPISGHTALYWYRQSLGQGLEFLIYFQGNSAPDKSGLPSDRFSAERTGGSVSTLTIQRTQQEDSAVYLCASSPSVRDAGGGYTFGSGTRLTVV.

The rearrangement links TRBV29-1 to TRBJ1-1; 10 bases fit TRBD1. Germline lookup yields CDR1 SQVTM and CDR2 ANQGSEA. The CDR3 has 13 amino acids. J gave up 6 bases and V 6 bases, and 7 bases lay outside the gene matches. The CDR3 sequence: CSVLGQGLSEAFF. CDR3 bases: TGCAGCGTCCTGGGACAGGGGTTGTCTGAAGCTTTCTTT.

This clone was seen a single time. This chain connects TRBV5-1 to TRBJ2-5; TRBD2 matches 8 bases. Germline CDR1 SGHRS, CDR2 YFSETQ. V shed 0 bases, J shed 3 bases, and the junction held 7 bases outside the gene matches. CDR3 size: 16 residues. CDR3: CASSLDPFGGEETQYF. The CDR3 DNA is TGCGCCAGCAGCTTGGACCCCTTCGGGGGGGAAGAGACCCAGTACTTC.

J is TRBJ1-2 and V is TRBV7-2; 8 nucleotides match TRBD1. CDR3 length equals 15 residues. Germline lookup yields CDR1 SGHTA and CDR2 FQGNSA. V was pared by 2 bases and J by 8 bases, with 10 bases of the junction left unmatched. The CDR3 coding sequence is TGTGCCAGCAGCTTATCGTCCCAGGGGGCGCCGGGCTACACCTTC. It is translated as CASSLSSQGAPGYTF. Together with reference TRBV7-2 and TRBJ1-2, the CDR3 gives the full variable domain: GAGVSQSPSNKVTEKGKDVELRCDPISGHTALYWYRQSLGQGLEFLIYFQGNSAPDKSGLPSDRFSAERTGGSVSTLTIQRTQQEDSAVYLCASSLSSQGAPGYTFGSGTRLTVV.

Turning to this clone: This sample includes further DNA sequences coding for the same CDR3. V gene TRBV20-1 combines with J gene TRBJ2-1, with D unclear. The germline V gene has CDR1 DFQATT and CDR2 SNEGSKA (reference sequence). The germline V and J ends were trimmed by 3 bases and 8 bases, with 8 bases remaining between them. The CDR3 runs 11 residues. The CDR3 sequence: CSASSGHEQFF. The DNA for the CDR3 is TGCAGTGCTAGCTCTGGCCATGAGCAGTTCTTC.

The chain joins TRBV29-1 to TRBJ1-2; 7 bases align to TRBD1. V lost 5 bases to trimming and J lost 6 bases; unmatched junction nucleotides: 3. This CDR3 contains 11 residues. In germline, CDR1 is SQVTM, CDR2 ANQGSEA. CDR3 amino acids: CSVLTGDGYTF. DNA of the CDR3: TGCAGCGTTCTTACAGGGGATGGCTACACCTTC.

The chain is built from TRBV2 and TRBJ2-3; 10 nucleotides line up with TRBD1. CDR1 is SNHLY, CDR2 FYNNEI, per germline. V lost 7 bases, J lost 2 bases, and 6 bases stayed unmatched. This CDR3 comprises 15 residues. CDR3 nucleotides: TGTGCCAGCACTCGCGGGACAGGGGACACAGATACGCAGTATTTT. As protein: CASTRGTGDTDTQYF.

CDR3 region: CASSLAATTYEQYF. In DNA form, the CDR3 reads TGTGCCAGCAGCTTAGCCGCGACTACCTACGAGCAGTACTTC. This chain joins TRBV11-2 and TRBJ2-7; the D gene is possibly TRBD2 (5 bases). Per the germline V gene, CDR1 is SGHAT and CDR2 is FQNNGV. This CDR3 is 14 amino acids long. Between the trimmed V and J ends, which lost 1 base and 2 bases, there was a span of 9 bases.

The V and J genes are TRBV11-2 and TRBJ2-1; possibly TRBD2 for D (6 bases). CDR1 is SGHAT and CDR2 is FQNNGV in the germline V gene. The CDR3 runs to 17 residues. The V gene lost 3 bases and the J gene lost 6 bases, with 21 bases spanning the gap. CDR3 in DNA: TGTGCCAGCAGCTTTAGGCGGGGTGGATCGAGCCCCAATGAGCAGTTCTTC. Its translation: CASSFRRGGSSPNEQFF. The full variable domain, with the rest looked up from reference TRBV11-2 and TRBJ2-1, is EAGVAQSPRYKIIEKRQSVAFWCNPISGHATLYWYQQILGQGPKLLIQFQNNGVVDDSQLPKDRFSAERLKGVDSTLKIQPAKLEDSAVYLCASSFRRGGSSPNEQFFGPGTRLTVL.